This T cell receptor beta chain was profiled in a study of T-cell memory formation after mild COVID-19. Study observations and caveats: A second wave expanding day 15 to 37 was CD4+-biased; contracting clones were balanced.

TCR alpha and TCR beta cDNA libraries with sample barcodes and UMIs came from 5'RACE using constant-segment primers. TCRdb re-derived calls from the 5' RACE reads in MiXCR, one entry per CDR3 protein. The data show fewer than 600,000 distinct CDR3 sequences, 20% to 25% seen once. As regards this clonotype: Its cognate antigen is unknown.

This TCR came from an adult woman who had mild COVID-19 (a few samples of this study predate the infection). Cell type and time point are not known. What was sequenced was PBMCs or a T cell subset sorted from them (not recorded which).

For the CDR3, the DNA is TGTGCCAGCAGCTGGGGGGGTGGGGTGAACACTGAAGCTTTCTTT. This sequence encodes CASSWGGGVNTEAFF. V and J are TRBV7-6 and TRBJ1-1; a weak D match, TRBD1 (5 bases). Trimming removed 4 bases from V and 0 bases from J, with 12 bases in between. Germline loops: CDR1 SGHVS, CDR2 FNYEAQ. The CDR3 loop spans 15 amino acids.